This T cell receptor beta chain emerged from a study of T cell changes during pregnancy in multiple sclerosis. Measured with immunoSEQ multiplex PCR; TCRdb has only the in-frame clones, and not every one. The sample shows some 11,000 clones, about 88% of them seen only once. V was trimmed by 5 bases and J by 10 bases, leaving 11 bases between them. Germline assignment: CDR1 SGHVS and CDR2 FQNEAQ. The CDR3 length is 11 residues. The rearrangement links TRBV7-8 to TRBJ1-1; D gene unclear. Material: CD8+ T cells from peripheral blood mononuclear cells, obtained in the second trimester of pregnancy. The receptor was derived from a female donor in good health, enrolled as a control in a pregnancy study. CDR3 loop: CASSPEGAAFF. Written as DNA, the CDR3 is TGTGCCAGCAGCCCAGAGGGTGCAGCTTTCTTT.